This T cell receptor beta chain came from a study of identical twins. Study-wide results and limits: Abundant cord blood beta clonotypes carried fewer insertions; memory repertoires showed none. Recombination models fit unrelated individuals' TCR alpha sharing but underestimated twins'.

This clonotype was recorded a few times. No antigen is known for it. TCRdb re-called the 5' RACE reads with MiXCR, one entry per CDR3 protein. The sample carries about 530,000 distinct CDR3 sequences, 20% to 25% recorded once. Separately, the same data were catalogued under a study of yellow fever vaccine responses in identical twins.

Sequenced input: CD4+ T cells sorted from blood. This TCR came from a woman under 30 in good health.

For the CDR3, the DNA is TGTGCCAGCAGCTTCCGACTAGCGGGAGGGTACAATGAGCAGTTCTTC. Its translation is CASSFRLAGGYNEQFF. The rearrangement links TRBV5-6 to TRBJ2-1; 14 bases agree with TRBD2. The V and J ends lost 2 bases and 4 bases, in that order; junction bases with no gene match: 2. This CDR3 is built from 16 residues. From germline, CDR1 is SGHDT and CDR2 YYEEEE.